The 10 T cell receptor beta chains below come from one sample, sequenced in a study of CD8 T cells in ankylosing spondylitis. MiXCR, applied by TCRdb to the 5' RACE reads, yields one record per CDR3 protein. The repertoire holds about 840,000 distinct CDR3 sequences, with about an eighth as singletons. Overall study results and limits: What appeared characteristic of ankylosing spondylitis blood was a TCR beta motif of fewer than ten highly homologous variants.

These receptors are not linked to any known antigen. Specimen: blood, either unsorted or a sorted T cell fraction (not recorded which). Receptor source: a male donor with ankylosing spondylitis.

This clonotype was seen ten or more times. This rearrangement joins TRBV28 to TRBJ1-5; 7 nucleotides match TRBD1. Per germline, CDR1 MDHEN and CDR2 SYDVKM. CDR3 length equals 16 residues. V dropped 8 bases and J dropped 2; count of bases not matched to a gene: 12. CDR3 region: CASYGQAFRGNQPQHF. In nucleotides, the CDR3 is TGTGCCAGCTACGGACAGGCTTTCAGAGGCAATCAGCCCCAGCATTTT.

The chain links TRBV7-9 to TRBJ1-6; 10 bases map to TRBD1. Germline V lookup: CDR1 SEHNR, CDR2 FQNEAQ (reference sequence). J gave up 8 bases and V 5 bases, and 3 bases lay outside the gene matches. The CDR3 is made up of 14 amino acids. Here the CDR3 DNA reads TGTGCCAGCAGCGAAGGACAGGGGGATTCACCCCTCCACTTT. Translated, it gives CASSEGQGDSPLHF.

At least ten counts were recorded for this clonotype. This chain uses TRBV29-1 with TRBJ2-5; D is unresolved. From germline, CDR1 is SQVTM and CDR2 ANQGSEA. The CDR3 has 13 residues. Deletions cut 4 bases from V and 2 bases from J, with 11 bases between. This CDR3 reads CSVAPVPQETQYF. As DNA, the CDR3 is TGCAGCGTTGCCCCGGTGCCGCAAGAGACCCAGTACTTC.

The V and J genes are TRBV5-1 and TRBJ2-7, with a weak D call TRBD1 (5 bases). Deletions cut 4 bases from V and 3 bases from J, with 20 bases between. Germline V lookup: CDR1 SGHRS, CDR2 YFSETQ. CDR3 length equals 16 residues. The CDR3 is CASSPRPRALIYEQYF. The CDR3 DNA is TGCGCCAGCAGCCCGAGACCCAGGGCCCTGATCTACGAGCAGTACTTC.

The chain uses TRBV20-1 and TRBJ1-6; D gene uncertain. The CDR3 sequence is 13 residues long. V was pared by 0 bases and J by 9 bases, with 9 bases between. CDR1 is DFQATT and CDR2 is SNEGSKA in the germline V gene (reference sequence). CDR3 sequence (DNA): TGCAGTGCTAGAGAGGGGTACGGTTCACCCCTCCACTTT. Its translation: CSAREGYGSPLHF.

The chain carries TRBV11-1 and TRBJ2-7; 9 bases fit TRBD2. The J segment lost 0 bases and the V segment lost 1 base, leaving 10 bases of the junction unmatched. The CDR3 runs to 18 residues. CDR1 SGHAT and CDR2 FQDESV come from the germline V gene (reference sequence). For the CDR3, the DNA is TGTGCCAGCAGCTTAGATGAGACTAGCGGACCTAGCTCCTACGAGCAGTACTTC. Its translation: CASSLDETSGPSSYEQYF.

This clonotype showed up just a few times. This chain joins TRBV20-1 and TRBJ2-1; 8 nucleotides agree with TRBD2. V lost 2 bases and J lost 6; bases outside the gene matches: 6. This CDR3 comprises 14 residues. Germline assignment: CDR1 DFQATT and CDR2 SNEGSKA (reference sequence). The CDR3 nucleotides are TGCAGTGCTAGAATGGCTAGCGGGCCCAATGAGCAGTTCTTC. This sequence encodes CSARMASGPNEQFF.

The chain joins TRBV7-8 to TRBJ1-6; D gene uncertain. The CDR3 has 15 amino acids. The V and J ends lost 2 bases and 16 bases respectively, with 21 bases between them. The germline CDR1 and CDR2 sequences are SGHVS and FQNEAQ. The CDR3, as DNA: TGTGCCAGCAGCTTAAATTCTCTCCCCAGCGAGGCTCTCCACTTT. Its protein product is CASSLNSLPSEALHF.

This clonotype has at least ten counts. The CDR3 DNA is TGCAGTGCCGAGATGGTACGGGAGGGCGTCTATGAGCAGTTCTTC. The encoded protein is CSAEMVREGVYEQFF. V gene TRBV20-1 combines with J gene TRBJ2-1; 8 bases fit TRBD2. CDR1 is DFQATT, CDR2 SNEGSKA, per germline (reference sequence). Trimming took 6 bases from V and 8 from J; bases not matched to a gene: 15. CDR3 length: 15 amino acids.

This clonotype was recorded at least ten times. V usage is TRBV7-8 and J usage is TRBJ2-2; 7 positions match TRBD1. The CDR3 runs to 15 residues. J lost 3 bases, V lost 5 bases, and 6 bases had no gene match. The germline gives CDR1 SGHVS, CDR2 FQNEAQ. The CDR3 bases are TGTGCCAGCAGCCAGGGACAGAGATACACCGGGGAGCTGTTTTTT. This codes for CASSQGQRYTGELFF.